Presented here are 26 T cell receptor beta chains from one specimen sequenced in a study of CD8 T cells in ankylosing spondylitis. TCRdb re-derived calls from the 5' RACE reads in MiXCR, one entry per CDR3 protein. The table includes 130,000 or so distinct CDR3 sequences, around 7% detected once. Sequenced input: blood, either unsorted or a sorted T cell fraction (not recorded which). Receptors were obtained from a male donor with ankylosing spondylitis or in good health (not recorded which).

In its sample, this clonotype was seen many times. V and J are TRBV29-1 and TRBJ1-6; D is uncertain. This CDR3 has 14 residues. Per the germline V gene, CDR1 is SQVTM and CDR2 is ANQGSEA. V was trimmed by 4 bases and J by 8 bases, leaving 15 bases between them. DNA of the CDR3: TGCAGCGTTGTGCCAGAAGGAAAGGATTCACCCCTCCACTTT. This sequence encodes CSVVPEGKDSPLHF.

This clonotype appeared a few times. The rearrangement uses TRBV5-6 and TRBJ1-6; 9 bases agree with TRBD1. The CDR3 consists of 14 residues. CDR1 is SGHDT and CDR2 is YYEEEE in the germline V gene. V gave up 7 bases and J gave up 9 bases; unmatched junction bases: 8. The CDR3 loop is CASSNRGLVSPLHF. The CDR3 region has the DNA TGTGCCAGCTCGAACAGGGGGCTGGTTTCACCCCTCCACTTT.

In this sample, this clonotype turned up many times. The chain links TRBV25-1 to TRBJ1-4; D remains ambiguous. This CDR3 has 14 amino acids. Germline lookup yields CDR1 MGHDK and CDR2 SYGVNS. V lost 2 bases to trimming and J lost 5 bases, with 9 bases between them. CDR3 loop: CASSENWNNEKLFF. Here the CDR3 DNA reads TGTGCCAGCAGTGAAAACTGGAACAATGAAAAACTGTTTTTT. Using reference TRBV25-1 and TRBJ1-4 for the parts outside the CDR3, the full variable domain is EADIYQTPRYLVIGTGKKITLECSQTMGHDKMYWYQQDPGMELHLIHYSYGVNSTEKGDLSSESTVSRIRTEHFPLTLESARPSHTSQYLCASSENWNNEKLFFGSGTQLSVL.

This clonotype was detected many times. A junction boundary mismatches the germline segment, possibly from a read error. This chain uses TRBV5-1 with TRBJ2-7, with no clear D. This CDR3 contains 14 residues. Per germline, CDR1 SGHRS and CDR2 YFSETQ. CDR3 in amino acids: CASSLVAGSYEQYF. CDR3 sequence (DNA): TGTGCCAGCAGCCTCGTGGCTGGATCCTACGAGCAGTACTTC.

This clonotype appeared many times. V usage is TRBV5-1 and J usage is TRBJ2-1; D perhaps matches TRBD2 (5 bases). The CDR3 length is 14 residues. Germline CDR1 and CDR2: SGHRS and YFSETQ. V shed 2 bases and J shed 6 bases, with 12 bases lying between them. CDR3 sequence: CASSLGLETNEQFF. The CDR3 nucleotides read TGCGCCAGCAGCTTAGGACTGGAGACCAATGAGCAGTTCTTC. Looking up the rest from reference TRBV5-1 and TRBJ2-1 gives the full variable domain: KAGVTQTPRYLIKTRGQQVTLSCSPISGHRSVSWYQQTPGQGLQFLFEYFSETQRNKGNFPGRFSGRQFSNSRSEMNVSTLELGDSALYLCASSLGLETNEQFFGPGTRLTVL.

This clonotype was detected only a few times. CDR3 in DNA: TGTGCCAGCTCACCACCGGAGGCGGGAGCCCGGCAGTTCTTC. It is translated as CASSPPEAGARQFF. The chain has TRBV18 and TRBJ2-1; TRBD2 agrees at 7 bases. The V and J ends lost 0 bases and 12 bases, in that order; junction bases with no gene match: 8. The CDR3 contains 14 residues. CDR1 and CDR2 (germline): KGHSH, LQKENI.

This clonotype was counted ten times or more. The CDR3 sequence: CSAGPGAGSQHF. CDR3 coding DNA: TGCAGTGCAGGGCCAGGGGCAGGGTCCCAGCATTTT. The chain links TRBV20-1 to TRBJ1-5; D is perhaps TRBD1 (6 bases). Per the germline V gene, CDR1 is DFQATT and CDR2 is SNEGSKA (reference sequence). This CDR3 is built from 12 residues. Trimming cost V 6 bases and J 11 bases, with 17 bases left between them.

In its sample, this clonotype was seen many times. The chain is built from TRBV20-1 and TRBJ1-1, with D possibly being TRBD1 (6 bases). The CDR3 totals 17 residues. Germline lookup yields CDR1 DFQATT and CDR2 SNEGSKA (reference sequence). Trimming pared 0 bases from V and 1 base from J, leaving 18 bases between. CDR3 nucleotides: TGCAGTGCTAGAGATCGGGGGCTTCTACTATCGAACACTGAAGCTTTCTTT. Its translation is CSARDRGLLLSNTEAFF.

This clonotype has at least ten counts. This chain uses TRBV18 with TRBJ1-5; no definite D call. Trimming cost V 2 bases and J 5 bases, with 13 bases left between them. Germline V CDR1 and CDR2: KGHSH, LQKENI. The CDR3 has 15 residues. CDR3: CASSPDRVLDQPQHF. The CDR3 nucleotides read TGTGCCAGCTCACCAGATCGGGTTTTAGATCAGCCCCAGCATTTT.

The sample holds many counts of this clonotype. The CDR3 coding sequence is TGCAGCGTTGAAGGGGTGGACGGGGATACGCAGTATTTT. The encoded protein is CSVEGVDGDTQYF. The rearrangement joins TRBV29-1 to TRBJ2-3; D remains ambiguous. The CDR3 is made up of 13 amino acids. Trimming left V 1 base short and J 6 bases short, with 11 bases between. Germline CDR1 reads SQVTM; CDR2 reads ANQGSEA.

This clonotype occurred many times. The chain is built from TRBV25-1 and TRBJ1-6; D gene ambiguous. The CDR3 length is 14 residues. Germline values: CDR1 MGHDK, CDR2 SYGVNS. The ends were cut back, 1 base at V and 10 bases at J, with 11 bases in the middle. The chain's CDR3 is CASSEFLRNSPLHF. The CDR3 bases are TGTGCCAGCAGTGAATTTTTGCGGAACTCACCCCTCCACTTT.

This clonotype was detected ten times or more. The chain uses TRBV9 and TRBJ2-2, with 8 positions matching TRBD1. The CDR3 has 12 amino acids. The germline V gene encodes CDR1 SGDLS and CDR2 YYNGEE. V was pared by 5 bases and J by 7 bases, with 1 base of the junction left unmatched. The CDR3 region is CASRGQDGELFF. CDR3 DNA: TGTGCCAGCAGGGGACAGGACGGGGAGCTGTTTTTT.

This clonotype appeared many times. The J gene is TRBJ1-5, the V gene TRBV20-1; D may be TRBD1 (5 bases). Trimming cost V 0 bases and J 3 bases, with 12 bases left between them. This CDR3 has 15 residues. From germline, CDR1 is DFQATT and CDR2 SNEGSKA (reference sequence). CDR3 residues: CSARDGTAFNQPQHF. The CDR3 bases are TGCAGTGCTAGAGATGGGACCGCTTTCAATCAGCCCCAGCATTTT.

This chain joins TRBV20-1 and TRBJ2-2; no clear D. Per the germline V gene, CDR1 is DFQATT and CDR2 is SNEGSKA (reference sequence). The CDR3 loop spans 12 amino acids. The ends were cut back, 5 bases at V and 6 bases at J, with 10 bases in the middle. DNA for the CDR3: TGCAGTGCTTCAGTTAGAGCCGGGGAGCTGTTTTTT. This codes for CSASVRAGELFF.

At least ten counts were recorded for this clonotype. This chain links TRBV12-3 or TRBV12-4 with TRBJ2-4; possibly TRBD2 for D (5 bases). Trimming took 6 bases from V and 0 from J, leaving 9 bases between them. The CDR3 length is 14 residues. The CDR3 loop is CASRDSIAKNIQYF. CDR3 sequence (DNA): TGTGCCAGCAGGGACTCAATAGCCAAAAACATTCAGTACTTC.

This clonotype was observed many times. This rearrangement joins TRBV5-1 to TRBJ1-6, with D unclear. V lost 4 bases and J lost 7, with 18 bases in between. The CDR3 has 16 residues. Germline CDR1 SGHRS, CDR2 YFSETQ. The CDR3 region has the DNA TGCGCCAGCAGCCTCTTTACGTGGACGGAGAATTCACCCCTCCACTTT. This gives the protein CASSLFTWTENSPLHF.

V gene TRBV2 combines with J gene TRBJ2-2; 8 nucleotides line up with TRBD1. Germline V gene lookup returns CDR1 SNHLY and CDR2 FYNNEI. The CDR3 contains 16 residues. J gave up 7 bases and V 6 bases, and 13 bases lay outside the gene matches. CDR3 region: CASRRRPRGQGGELFF. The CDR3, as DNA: TGTGCCAGCAGACGTCGCCCCAGGGGGCAGGGCGGGGAGCTGTTTTTT.

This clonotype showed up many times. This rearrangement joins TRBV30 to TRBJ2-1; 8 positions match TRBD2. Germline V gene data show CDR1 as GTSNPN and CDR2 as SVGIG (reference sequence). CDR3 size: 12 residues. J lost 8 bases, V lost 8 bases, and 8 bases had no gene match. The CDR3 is CAASGSGDEQFF. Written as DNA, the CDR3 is TGTGCCGCGAGCGGGAGCGGGGATGAGCAGTTCTTC.

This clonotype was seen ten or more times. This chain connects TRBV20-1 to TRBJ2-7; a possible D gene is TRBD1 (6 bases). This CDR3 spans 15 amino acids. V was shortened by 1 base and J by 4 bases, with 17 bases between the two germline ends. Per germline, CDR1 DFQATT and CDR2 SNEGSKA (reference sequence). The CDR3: CSARGGYQGSYEQYF. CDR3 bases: TGCAGTGCTAGAGGAGGGTATCAGGGGAGTTACGAGCAGTACTTC.

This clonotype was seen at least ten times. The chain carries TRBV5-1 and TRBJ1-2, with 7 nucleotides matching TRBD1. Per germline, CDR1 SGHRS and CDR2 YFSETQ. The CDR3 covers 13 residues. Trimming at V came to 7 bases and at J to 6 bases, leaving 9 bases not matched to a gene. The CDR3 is CASGDGTANGYTF. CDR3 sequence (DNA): TGCGCCAGCGGCGATGGGACAGCTAATGGCTACACCTTC.

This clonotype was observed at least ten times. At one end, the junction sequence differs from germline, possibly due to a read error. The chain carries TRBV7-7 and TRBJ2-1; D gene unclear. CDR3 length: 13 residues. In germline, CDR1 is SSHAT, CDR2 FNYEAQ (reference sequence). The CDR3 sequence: CASSLGTYNEQFF. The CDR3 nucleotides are TGTGCTAGCAGCTTAGGGACCTACAATGAGCAGTTCTTC.

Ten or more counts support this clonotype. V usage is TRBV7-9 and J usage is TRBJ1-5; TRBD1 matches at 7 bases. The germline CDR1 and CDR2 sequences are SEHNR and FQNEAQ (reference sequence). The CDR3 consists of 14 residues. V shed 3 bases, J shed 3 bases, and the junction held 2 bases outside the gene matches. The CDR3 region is CASSFRGVNQPQHF. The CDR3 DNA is TGTGCCAGCAGCTTCAGGGGGGTCAATCAGCCCCAGCATTTT. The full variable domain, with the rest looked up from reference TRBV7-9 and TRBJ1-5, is DTGVSQNPRHKITKRGQNVTFRCDPISEHNRLYWYRQTLGQGPEFLTYFQNEAQLEKSRLLSDRFSAERPKGSFSTLEIQRTEQGDSAMYLCASSFRGVNQPQHFGDGTRLSIL.

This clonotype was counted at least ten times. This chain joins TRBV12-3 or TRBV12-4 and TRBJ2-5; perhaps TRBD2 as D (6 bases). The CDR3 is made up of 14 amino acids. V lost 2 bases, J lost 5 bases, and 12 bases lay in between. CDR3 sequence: CASSLSGGAETQYF. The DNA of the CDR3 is TGTGCCAGCAGTTTAAGCGGAGGGGCTGAGACCCAGTACTTC.

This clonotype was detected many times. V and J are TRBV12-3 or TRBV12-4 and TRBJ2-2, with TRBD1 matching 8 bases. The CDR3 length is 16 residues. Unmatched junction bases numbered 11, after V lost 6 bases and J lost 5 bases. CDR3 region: CASSPIPDRETGELFF. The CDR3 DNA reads TGTGCCAGCAGCCCTATTCCGGACAGGGAGACCGGGGAGCTGTTTTTT.

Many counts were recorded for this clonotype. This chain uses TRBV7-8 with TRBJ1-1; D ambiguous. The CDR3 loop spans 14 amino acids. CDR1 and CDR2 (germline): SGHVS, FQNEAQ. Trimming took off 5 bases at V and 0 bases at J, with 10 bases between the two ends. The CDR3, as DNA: TGTGCCAGCAGCCCACGGGGAGTGAACACTGAAGCTTTCTTT. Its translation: CASSPRGVNTEAFF.

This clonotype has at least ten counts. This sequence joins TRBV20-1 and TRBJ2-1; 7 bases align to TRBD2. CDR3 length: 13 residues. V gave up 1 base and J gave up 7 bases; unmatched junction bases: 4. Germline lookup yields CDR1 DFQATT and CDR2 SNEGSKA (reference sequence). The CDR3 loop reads CSARGSGENEQFF. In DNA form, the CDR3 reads TGCAGTGCTAGAGGGAGCGGGGAGAATGAGCAGTTCTTC.